These 14 T cell receptor beta chains originate from one sample sequenced in a study of CD8 T cells in Susac syndrome. An amount of RNA that ranged from roughly 0.45 to 1 ug was reverse transcribed with random hexamers. TCRdb redid the calling of the immunoSEQ multiplex PCR reads with MiXCR, one entry per CDR3 protein. The sample records 200,000 to 300,000 distinct CDR3 sequences, less than 96% being singletons. The sequenced material came from CD4+ T cells from PBMCs. The receptors originated from a human donor with Susac syndrome.

This rearrangement joins TRBV30 to TRBJ1-2; no firm D call. V was pared by 0 bases and J by 10 bases, with 15 bases between. The CDR3 totals 13 residues. Per the germline V gene, CDR1 is GTSNPN and CDR2 is SVGIG (reference sequence). The CDR3 protein is CAWSVVPRWDYTF. The CDR3 DNA reads TGTGCCTGGAGTGTTGTGCCCCGCTGGGACTACACCTTC.

The chain joins TRBV29-1 to TRBJ1-5; unclear D gene. The ends were cut back, 4 bases at V and 5 bases at J, with 3 bases in the middle. The CDR3 is 10 residues long. Germline lookup yields CDR1 SQVTM and CDR2 ANQGSEA. The CDR3 spells CSVGHQPQHF. DNA of the CDR3: TGCAGCGTTGGCCATCAGCCCCAGCATTTT.

J is TRBJ2-7 and V is TRBV28; 10 bases agree with TRBD1. The CDR3 covers 14 residues. V gave up 4 bases and J gave up 2 bases; unmatched junction bases: 2. In germline, CDR1 is MDHEN, CDR2 SYDVKM. The CDR3 DNA reads TGTGCCAGCAGTTCGGACAGGGGGACCTACGAGCAGTACTTC. Amino acids: CASSSDRGTYEQYF.

The chain couples TRBV12-3 or TRBV12-4 to TRBJ1-1; weak D call: TRBD1 (6 bases). This CDR3 has 15 amino acids. V was trimmed by 11 bases and J by 8 bases, leaving 27 bases between them. Here the CDR3 reads CACTARGWGANEAFF. The CDR3 DNA reads TGTGCCTGCACAGCCCGCGGGTGGGGGGCGAACGAAGCTTTCTTT.

This clonotype was observed once. The chain uses TRBV28 and TRBJ1-5; D not resolved. In germline, CDR1 is MDHEN, CDR2 SYDVKM. The V end lost 5 bases, the J end lost 9 bases, and 11 bases lay between the germline ends. This CDR3 region has 12 residues. CDR3: CASSPPIRPQHF. The CDR3 bases are TGTGCCAGCAGTCCTCCTATCCGGCCCCAGCATTTT.

The V and J genes are TRBV29-1 and TRBJ2-3; D may be TRBD1 or TRBD2 (5 bases each). The CDR3 spans 15 residues. The germline V and J ends were trimmed by 7 bases and 2 bases, with 19 bases remaining between them. Germline-derived CDR1 and CDR2 are SQVTM and ANQGSEA. Written as DNA, the CDR3 is TGCAGCGCCCCCCACGGGGCGTCCCCCACAGATACGCAGTATTTT. Encoded protein: CSAPHGASPTDTQYF.

The V gene is TRBV7-2, the J gene TRBJ1-2, with 7 bases lining up with TRBD1. The length of the CDR3 is 12 residues. V trimming: 1 base; J trimming: 12 bases; junction bases outside the gene matches: 5. Germline V gives CDR1 SGHTA, CDR2 FQGNSA. Here the CDR3 reads CASSLVSRGDTF. For the CDR3, the DNA is TGTGCCAGCAGCTTAGTGTCCAGGGGGGACACCTTC. The full variable domain, completed using reference TRBV7-2 and TRBJ1-2, is GAGVSQSPSNKVTEKGKDVELRCDPISGHTALYWYRQSLGQGLEFLIYFQGNSAPDKSGLPSDRFSAERTGGSVSTLTIQRTQQEDSAVYLCASSLVSRGDTFGSGTRLTVV.

In DNA, the CDR3 is TGTGCCAGCAACGGACCGACCACCAATGAGCAGTTCTTC. It codes for CASNGPTTNEQFF. The rearrangement links TRBV7-9 to TRBJ2-1; D is unresolved. This CDR3 region has 13 residues. Germline values: CDR1 SEHNR, CDR2 FQNEAQ (reference sequence). V lost 7 bases, J lost 6 bases, and 13 bases lay in between.

V usage is TRBV15 and J usage is TRBJ2-7; 9 bases are shared with TRBD1. The CDR3 spans 14 residues. The V and J ends lost 6 bases and 3 bases, in that order; junction bases with no gene match: 6. Germline V gene lookup returns CDR1 LNHNV and CDR2 YYDKDF (reference sequence). The CDR3 DNA reads as TGTGCCACCAGGAAGCCGGGACAGGGCTACGAGCAGTACTTC. Translation gives CATRKPGQGYEQYF.

This chain joins TRBV20-1 and TRBJ2-3; D remains unclear. The CDR3 runs 12 residues. The ends were cut back, 3 bases at V and 2 bases at J, with 6 bases in the middle. Germline lookup yields CDR1 DFQATT and CDR2 SNEGSKA (reference sequence). CDR3 in DNA: TGCAGTGCTAGCAGCCTCACAGATACGCAGTATTTT. Its translation is CSASSLTDTQYF.

This clonotype was detected only once. The rearrangement links TRBV20-1 to TRBJ2-5, with 8 bases aligning to TRBD2. CDR1 and CDR2 (germline): DFQATT, SNEGSKA (reference sequence). The CDR3 sequence is 14 residues long. J lost 7 bases, V lost 4 bases, and 11 bases had no gene match. The CDR3 region has the DNA TGCAGTGCTATCTCCACGACTAGCGCAGGGACCCAGTACTTC. Amino acid sequence: CSAISTTSAGTQYF.

V gene TRBV30 combines with J gene TRBJ1-3; D perhaps matches TRBD1 (5 bases). Trimming removed 8 bases at V and 4 bases at J, with 12 bases between. Germline CDR1 and CDR2: GTSNPN and SVGIG (reference sequence). The CDR3 is 12 amino acids. The DNA for the CDR3 is TGTGCCGGGCAGGGACGAGGAAACACCATATATTTT. Protein product: CAGQGRGNTIYF.

The chain uses TRBV19 and TRBJ2-1, with TRBD2 matching over 13 bases. V dropped 8 bases and J dropped 8; count of bases not matched to a gene: 6. Germline V gene sequence: CDR1 LNHDA, CDR2 SQIVND (reference sequence). The CDR3 has 14 residues. CDR3: CASARTSGSYEQFF. Here the CDR3 DNA reads TGTGCCAGTGCGAGGACTAGCGGGAGCTATGAGCAGTTCTTC.

The chain has TRBV7-3 and TRBJ2-2, with 9 bases that match TRBD1. Per germline, CDR1 SGHTA and CDR2 FQGTGA. The CDR3 is 17 amino acids. Unmatched junction bases numbered 11, after V lost 5 bases and J lost 4 bases. The CDR3 protein is CASSLLTGTGSTGELFF. In DNA, the CDR3 is TGTGCCAGCAGCCTACTAACCGGGACAGGGTCCACCGGGGAGCTGTTTTTT.